This T cell receptor beta chain appears in the sequencing data of a study of blood T cells in healthy people across ages. The use of a sample-barcoded 5' primer and a J-beta primer mix characterized a second PCR of roughly 6 to 11 cycles. A single record per CDR3 protein comes from TCRdb applying MiXCR to the 5' RACE reads. The repertoire consists of 1.5 million to 2 million distinct CDR3 sequences, with around half occurring once and the leading ten covering 2.1%. Concerning this clonotype: Antigen specificity is unknown.

Study outcomes and limitations: Bulk PBMC profiling left naive and antigen-experienced comparisons inconclusive. From one million sequenced T cells, diversity estimates were lower bounds.

Germline V lookup: CDR1 KGHSH, CDR2 LQKENI. CDR3 size: 16 residues. Trimming pared 2 bases from V and 6 bases from J, leaving 19 bases between. Those donating, healthy Caucasian individuals from Russia, were aged about 6 to 100. Samples each had at least 5 micrograms of total RNA extracted. This chain links TRBV18 with TRBJ1-2; D remains ambiguous. The sequence derives from a middle-aged woman in good health. Sequencing was done on a sample of blood. The CDR3 DNA reads as TGTGCCAGCTCACCAAGTCTACCCAACGGTGGCGATGGCTACACCTTC. This sequence encodes CASSPSLPNGGDGYTF.